Sequencing of this T cell receptor (beta chain) was carried out in a study of cytomegalovirus exposure and HLA in healthy donors. V dropped 4 bases and J dropped 6; count of bases not matched to a gene: 9. The length of the CDR3 is 15 residues. CDR1 is SGDLS, CDR2 YYNGEE, per germline. This clone appeared once. The PCR contained 60 Vbeta and 13 Jbeta primers. The table came from immunoSEQ multiplex PCR; TCRdb's copy has only in-frame clones and leaves some out. The repertoire holds 90,000 to 150,000 clones, roughly 79% seen once, with less than 2.5% in the top ten. Sample: PBMCs. The J gene is TRBJ2-2, the V gene TRBV9; TRBD1 matches at 7 bases. This clonotype originated in a woman in her thirties or forties in good health and CMV-seronegative. The CDR3, as DNA: TGTGCCAGCAGCCCGCGACAGGGAGATGCCGGGGAGCTGTTTTTT. Protein sequence: CASSPRQGDAGELFF. Full variable domain (rest looked up from reference TRBV9 and TRBJ2-2): DSGVTQTPKHLITATGQRVTLRCSPRSGDLSVYWYQQSLDQGLQFLIQYYNGEERAKGNILERFSAQQFPDLHSELNLSSLELGDSALYFCASSPRQGDAGELFFGEGSRLTVL.